This T cell receptor (beta chain) appears in the sequencing data of a study of identical twins. Trimming removed 8 bases at V and 4 bases at J, with 17 bases between. CDR1 and CDR2 (germline): MNHNS, SASEGT. The CDR3 is made up of 14 amino acids. Using its own MiXCR run on the 5' RACE reads, TCRdb lists one record per CDR3 protein. The sample consists of approximately 590,000 distinct CDR3 sequences, more than 9% of them appearing once. This clonotype was seen more than once but under ten times. These data are also associated with another study on yellow fever vaccine responses in identical twins.

Sequenced sample: PBMCs. This chain uses TRBV6-1 with TRBJ1-2; D may be TRBD1 (5 bases). This TCR came from a woman aged 18-29 years in good health. Written as DNA, the CDR3 is TGTGCCAGCCTAACCTCCCCGGGGGGCTATGGCTACACCTTC. This gives the protein CASLTSPGGYGYTF.